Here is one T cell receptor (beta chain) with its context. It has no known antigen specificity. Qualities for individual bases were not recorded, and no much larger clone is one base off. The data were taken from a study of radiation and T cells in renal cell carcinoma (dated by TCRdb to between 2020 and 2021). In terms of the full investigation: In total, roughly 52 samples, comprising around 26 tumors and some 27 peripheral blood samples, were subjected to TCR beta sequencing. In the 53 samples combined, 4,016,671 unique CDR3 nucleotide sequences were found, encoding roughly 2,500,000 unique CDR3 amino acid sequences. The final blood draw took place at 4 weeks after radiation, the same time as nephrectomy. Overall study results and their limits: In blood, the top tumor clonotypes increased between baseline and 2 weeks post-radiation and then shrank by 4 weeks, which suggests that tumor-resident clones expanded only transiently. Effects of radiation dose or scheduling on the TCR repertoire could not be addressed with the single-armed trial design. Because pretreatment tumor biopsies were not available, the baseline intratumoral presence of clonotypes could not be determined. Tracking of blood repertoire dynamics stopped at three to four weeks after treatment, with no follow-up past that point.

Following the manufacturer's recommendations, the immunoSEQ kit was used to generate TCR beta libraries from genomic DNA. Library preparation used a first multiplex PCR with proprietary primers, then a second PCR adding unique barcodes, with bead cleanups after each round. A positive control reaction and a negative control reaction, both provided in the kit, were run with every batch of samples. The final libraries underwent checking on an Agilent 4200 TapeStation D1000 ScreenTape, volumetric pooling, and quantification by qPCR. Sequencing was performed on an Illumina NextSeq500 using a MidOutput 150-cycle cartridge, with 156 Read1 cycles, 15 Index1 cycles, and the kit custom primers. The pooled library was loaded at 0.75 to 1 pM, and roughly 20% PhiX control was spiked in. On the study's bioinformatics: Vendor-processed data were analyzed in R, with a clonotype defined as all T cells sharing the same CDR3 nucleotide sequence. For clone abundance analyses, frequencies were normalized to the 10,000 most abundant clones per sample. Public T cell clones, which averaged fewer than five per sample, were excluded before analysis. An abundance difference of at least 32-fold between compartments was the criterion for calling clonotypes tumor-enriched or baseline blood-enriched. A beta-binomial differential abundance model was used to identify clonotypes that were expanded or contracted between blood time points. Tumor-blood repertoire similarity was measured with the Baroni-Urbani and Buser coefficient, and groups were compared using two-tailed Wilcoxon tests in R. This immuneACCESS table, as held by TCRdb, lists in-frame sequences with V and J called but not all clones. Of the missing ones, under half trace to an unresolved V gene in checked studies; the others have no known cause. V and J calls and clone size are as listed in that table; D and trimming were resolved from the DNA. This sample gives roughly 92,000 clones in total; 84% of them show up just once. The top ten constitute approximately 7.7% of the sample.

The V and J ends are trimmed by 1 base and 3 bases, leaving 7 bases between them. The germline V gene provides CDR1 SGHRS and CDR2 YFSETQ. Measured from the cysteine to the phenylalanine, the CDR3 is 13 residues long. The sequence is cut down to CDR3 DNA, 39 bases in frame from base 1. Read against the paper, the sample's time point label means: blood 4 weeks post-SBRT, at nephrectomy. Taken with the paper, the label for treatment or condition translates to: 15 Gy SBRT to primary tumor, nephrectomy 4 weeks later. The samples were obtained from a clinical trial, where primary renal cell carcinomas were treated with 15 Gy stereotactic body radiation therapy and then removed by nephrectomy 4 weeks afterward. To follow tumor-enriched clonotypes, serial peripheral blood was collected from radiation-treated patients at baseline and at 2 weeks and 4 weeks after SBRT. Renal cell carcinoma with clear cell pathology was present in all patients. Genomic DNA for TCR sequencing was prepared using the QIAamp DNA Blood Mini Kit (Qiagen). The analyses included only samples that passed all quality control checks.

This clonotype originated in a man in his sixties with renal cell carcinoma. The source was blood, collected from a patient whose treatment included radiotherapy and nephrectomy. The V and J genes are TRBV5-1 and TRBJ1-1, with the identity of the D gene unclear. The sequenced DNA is TGCGCCAGCAGCTTGAAAGGAGACACTGAAGCTTTCTTT. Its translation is CASSLKGDTEAFF.